This TCR beta chain came from a study of CD8 T cells in Susac syndrome. Negative isolation was used for CD8+ and CD4+ T cells and FACS enrichment for TEMRA cells. Germline-derived CDR1 and CDR2 are SGHNT and YYREEE (reference sequence). V lost 3 bases, J lost 6 bases, and 18 bases lay in between. The CDR3 contains 15 residues. RNA was extracted with the RNeasy kit, and a quantity of roughly 0.45 to 1 ug was reverse transcribed using random hexamers. Across 54 Vbeta and 13 Jbeta, TCR beta CDR3 was amplified with immunoSEQ multiplex PCR. TCRdb re-analysed the immunoSEQ multiplex PCR reads in MiXCR, keeping a single row per CDR3 protein. The data hold about 210,000 distinct CDR3 sequences, with approximately 94% observed a single time.

The sequencing input was CD4+ T cells from PBMCs. This chain uses TRBV5-4 with TRBJ1-1; tentative D call: TRBD1 (5 bases). The clonotype comes from a human donor with Susac syndrome. The CDR3 DNA sequence: TGTGCCAGCAGCTCTGCCGGGACCTCCTCCCCTGAAGCTTTCTTT. Encoded protein: CASSSAGTSSPEAFF.